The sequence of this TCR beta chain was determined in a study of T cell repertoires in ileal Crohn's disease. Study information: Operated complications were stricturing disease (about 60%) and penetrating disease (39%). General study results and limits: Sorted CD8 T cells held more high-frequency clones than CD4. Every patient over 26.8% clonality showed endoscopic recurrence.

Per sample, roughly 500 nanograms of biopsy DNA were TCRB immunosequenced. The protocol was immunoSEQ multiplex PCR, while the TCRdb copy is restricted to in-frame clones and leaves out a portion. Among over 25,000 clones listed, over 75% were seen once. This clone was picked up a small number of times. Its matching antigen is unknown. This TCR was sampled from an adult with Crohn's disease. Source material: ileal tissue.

The CDR3 protein is CASSTGTRVEVQYF. Here the CDR3 DNA reads TGTGCCAGTAGTACGGGGACAAGAGTCGAGGTGCAGTACTTC. The chain couples TRBV19 to TRBJ2-7, with a possible D match to TRBD1 (6 bases). Germline V gives CDR1 LNHDA, CDR2 SQIVND (reference sequence). The CDR3 has 14 amino acids. Deletions cut 4 bases from V and 9 bases from J, with 19 bases between.